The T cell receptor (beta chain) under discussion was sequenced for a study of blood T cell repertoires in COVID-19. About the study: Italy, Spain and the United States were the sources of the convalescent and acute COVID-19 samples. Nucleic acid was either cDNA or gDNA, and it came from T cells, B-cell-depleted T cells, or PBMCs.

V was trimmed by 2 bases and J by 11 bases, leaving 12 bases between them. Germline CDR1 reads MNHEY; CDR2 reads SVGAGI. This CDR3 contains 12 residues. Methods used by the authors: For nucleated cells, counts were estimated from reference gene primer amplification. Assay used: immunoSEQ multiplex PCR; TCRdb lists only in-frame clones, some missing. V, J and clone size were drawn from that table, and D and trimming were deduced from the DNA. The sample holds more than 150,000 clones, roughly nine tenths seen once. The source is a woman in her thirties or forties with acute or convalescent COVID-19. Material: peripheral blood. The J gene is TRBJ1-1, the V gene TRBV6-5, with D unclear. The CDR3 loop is CASSYGGTYAFF. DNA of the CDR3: TGTGCCAGCAGTTACGGCGGCACATATGCTTTCTTT.